This record looks at one T cell receptor beta chain sequence and its context. The sample originates from a study of blood T cell repertoires in COVID-19. Study-wide context: Acute-phase and convalescent COVID-19 samples originated in the United States, Italy and Spain. The cDNA or gDNA used as material had been derived from T cells, B-cell-depleted T cells, or PBMCs.

Germline assignment: CDR1 SNHLY and CDR2 FYNNEI. The ends were cut back, 9 bases at V and 4 bases at J, with 10 bases in the middle. This CDR3 comprises 12 residues. In the study's own analysis: Reference gene primers were amplified, and this amplification served to estimate nucleated cell counts. Profiled with immunoSEQ multiplex PCR; TCRdb holds only in-frame clones, not every one. That table is the source of V, J and clone size, and D and trimming were worked out from the DNA. The profile shows about 150,000 clones, 84% of them singletons. This sequence was found in a woman aged 45-59 years with acute or convalescent COVID-19. The sample comprised peripheral blood. The rearrangement uses TRBV2 and TRBJ2-1; D perhaps matches TRBD1 (6 bases). Here the CDR3 reads CASYQGYNEQFF. The CDR3 DNA reads as TGTGCCAGTTACCAGGGGTACAATGAGCAGTTCTTC.